The table lists the clone carrying this T cell receptor (beta chain) with many counts. The read terminates 3 residues before the CDR3 end, so the remaining end is supplied by the germline J gene. The germline V gene has CDR1 SGHDN and CDR2 FVKESK. The CDR3 length is 15 residues. Caucasian heritage predominated among both patients and controls. Libraries were prepared by immunoSEQ multiplex PCR; TCRdb keeps only in-frame clonotypes and omits some of them. The repertoire consists of fewer than 50,000 clones, none detected only once. This entry belongs to a study of T cell clonality in common variable immunodeficiency.

The sequenced material came from peripheral blood mononuclear cells. This receptor was taken from a person between 18 and 70 years old in good health. The rearrangement joins TRBV14 to TRBJ1-1, with D possibly being TRBD1 (5 bases). The part of the CDR3 DNA that was read is TGTGCCAGCAGCCAAGATATGGGGCAACCTACGCGG. Its protein product is CASSQDMGQPTR. The whole CDR3 is CASSQDMGQPTRAFF. Using reference TRBV14 and TRBJ1-1 for the parts outside the CDR3, the full variable domain is EAGVTQFPSHSVIEKGQTVTLRCDPISGHDNLYWYRRVMGKEIKFLLHFVKESKQDESGMPNNRFLAERTGGTYSTLKVQPAELEDSGVYFCASSQDMGQPTRAFFGQGTRLTVV.